This T cell receptor (beta chain) derives from a study of cytomegalovirus exposure and HLA in healthy donors. The V gene's germline CDR1 is MNHNS and CDR2 SASEGT. There are 15 residues in the CDR3. V shed 7 bases and J 1 base; nucleotides not matched to a gene: 9. Both 60 Vbeta primers and 13 Jbeta primers went into the PCR. The method was immunoSEQ multiplex PCR; TCRdb's version includes in-frame clones alone and lacks a portion of them. This sample's table has 53,000 or so clones. Of note for this clone: Its antigen is unidentified.

General observations from the study: In an earlier analysis, in roughly 600 donors, most V segments appeared productive either ~87% or ~30% of the time. Some V segments, including TRBV6-2 and TRBV6-3, were excluded as indistinguishable.

Sequencing used PBMCs. The TCR comes from a male donor in good health and CMV-seropositive. The J gene is TRBJ1-1, the V gene TRBV6-1; 7 nucleotides match TRBD1. In DNA form, the CDR3 reads TGTGCCAGCATTCCAGACAGGGTCGGGAACACTGAAGCTTTCTTT. Residues: CASIPDRVGNTEAFF.